This TCR beta chain was identified in a study of identical twins. The CDR3 is made up of 22 amino acids. In regard to this clonotype: One junction end does not reproduce the germline sequence, and a read error may be involved.

TCRdb recomputed calls from the 5' RACE reads with MiXCR, one row per CDR3 protein. Among nearly 900,000 distinct CDR3 sequences listed, over 9% were seen once. Another study also made use of these data, one on yellow fever vaccine responses in identical twins.

The chain uses TRBV12-3 or TRBV12-4 and TRBJ2-1; TRBD2 matches at 11 bases. The sample taken for sequencing was PBMCs. The clonotype was recovered from a woman under 30 in good health. CDR3 bases: TGTGCCAACAGTTTAGACCCCCGCATGGACGCTGTCGGGACTAGCGGAGGGAATGAGCAGTTCTTC. It encodes CANSLDPRMDAVGTSGGNEQFF.